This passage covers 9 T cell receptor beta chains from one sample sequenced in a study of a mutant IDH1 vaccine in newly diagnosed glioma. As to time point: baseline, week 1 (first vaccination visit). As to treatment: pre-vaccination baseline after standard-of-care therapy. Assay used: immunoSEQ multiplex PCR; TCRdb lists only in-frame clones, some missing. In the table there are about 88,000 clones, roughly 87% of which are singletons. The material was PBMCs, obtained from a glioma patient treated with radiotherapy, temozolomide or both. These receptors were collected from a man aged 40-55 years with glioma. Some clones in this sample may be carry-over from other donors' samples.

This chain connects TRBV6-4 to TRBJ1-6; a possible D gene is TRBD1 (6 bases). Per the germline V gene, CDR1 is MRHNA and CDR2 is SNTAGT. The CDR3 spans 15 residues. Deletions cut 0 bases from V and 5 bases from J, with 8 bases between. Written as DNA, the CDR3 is TGTGCCAGCAGTGACTCAGGGGGAGATAATTCACCCCTCCACTTT. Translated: CASSDSGGDNSPLHF.

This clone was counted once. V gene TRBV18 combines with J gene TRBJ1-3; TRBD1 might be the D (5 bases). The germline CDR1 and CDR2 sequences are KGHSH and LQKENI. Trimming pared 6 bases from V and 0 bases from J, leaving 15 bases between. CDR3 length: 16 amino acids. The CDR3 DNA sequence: TGTGCCAGCTCCTACAAAACAGACAGCTCTGGAAACACCATATATTTT. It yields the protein CASSYKTDSSGNTIYF.

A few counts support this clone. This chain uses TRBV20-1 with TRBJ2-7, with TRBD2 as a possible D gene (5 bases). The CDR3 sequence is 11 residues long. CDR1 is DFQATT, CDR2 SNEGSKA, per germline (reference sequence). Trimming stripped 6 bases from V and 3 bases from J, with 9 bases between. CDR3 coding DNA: TGCAGTGCCCGGGGATTCTACGAGCAGTACTTC. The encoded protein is CSARGFYEQYF.

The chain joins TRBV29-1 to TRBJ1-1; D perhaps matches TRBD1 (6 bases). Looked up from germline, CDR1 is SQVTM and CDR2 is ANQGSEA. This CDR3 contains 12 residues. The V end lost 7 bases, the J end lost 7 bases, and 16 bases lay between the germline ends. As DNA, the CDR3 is TGCAGCGCCGCGCGGGGGCATGGTGAAGCTTTCTTT. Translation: CSAARGHGEAFF.

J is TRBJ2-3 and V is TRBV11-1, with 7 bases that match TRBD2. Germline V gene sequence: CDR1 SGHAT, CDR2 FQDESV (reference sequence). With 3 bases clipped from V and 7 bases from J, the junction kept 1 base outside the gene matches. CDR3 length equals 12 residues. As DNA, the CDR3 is TGTGCCAGCAGCTTGAGCGGGAATACGCAGTATTTT. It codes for CASSLSGNTQYF.

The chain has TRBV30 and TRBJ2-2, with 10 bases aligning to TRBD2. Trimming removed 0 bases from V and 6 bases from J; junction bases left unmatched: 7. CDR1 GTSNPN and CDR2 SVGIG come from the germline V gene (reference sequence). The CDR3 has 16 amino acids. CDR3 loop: CAWSVSASGGPGELFF. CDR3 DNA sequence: TGTGCCTGGAGTGTGTCGGCTAGCGGGGGCCCCGGGGAGCTGTTTTTT.

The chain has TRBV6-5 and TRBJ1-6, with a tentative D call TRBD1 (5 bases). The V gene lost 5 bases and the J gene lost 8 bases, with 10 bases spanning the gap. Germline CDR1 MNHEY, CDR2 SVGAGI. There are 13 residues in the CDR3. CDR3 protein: CASSRTRDSPLHF. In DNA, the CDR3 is TGTGCCAGCAGTCGAACCAGGGATTCACCCCTCCACTTT.

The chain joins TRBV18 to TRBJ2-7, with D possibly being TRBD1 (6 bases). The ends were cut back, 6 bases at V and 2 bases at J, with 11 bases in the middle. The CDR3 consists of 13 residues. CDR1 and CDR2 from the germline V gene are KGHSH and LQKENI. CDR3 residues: CASSKGDTYEQYF. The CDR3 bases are TGTGCCAGCTCGAAAGGGGACACCTACGAGCAGTACTTC.

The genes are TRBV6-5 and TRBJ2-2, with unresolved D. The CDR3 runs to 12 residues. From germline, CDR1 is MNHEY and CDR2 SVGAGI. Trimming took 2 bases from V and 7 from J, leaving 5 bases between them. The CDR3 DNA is TGTGCCAGCAGTTACCCCTTCGGGGAGCTGTTTTTT. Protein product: CASSYPFGELFF.